Presented here are 28 T cell receptor beta chains from one specimen sequenced in a study of blood T cell repertoires in COVID-19. Profiled with immunoSEQ multiplex PCR; TCRdb holds only in-frame clones, not every one. The table lists fewer than 350,000 clones, around 81% of them singletons. Sequencing was done on a sample of peripheral blood. The receptors were sampled from a woman aged 55-70 years with active or convalescent COVID-19.

A remark on this clone: The sample has other DNA sequences that encode this CDR3 too. The chain combines TRBV6-6 with TRBJ2-2, with a tentative D call TRBD1 (5 bases). Germline V CDR1 and CDR2: MNHNY, SVGAGI (reference sequence). The germline V and J ends were trimmed by 0 bases and 5 bases, with 7 bases remaining between them. CDR3 length: 14 amino acids. CDR3 loop: CASSYSQGTGELFF. The CDR3 bases are TGTGCCAGCAGTTACTCCCAGGGTACCGGGGAGCTGTTTTTT.

This sequence joins TRBV7-6 and TRBJ2-2; D uncertain. The V end lost 5 bases, the J end lost 7 bases, and 17 bases lay between the germline ends. This CDR3 contains 15 residues. The V gene's germline CDR1 is SGHVS and CDR2 FNYEAQ. This CDR3 reads CASSLGATLGGELFF. DNA of the CDR3: TGTGCCAGCAGCCTGGGCGCTACCCTGGGCGGGGAGCTGTTTTTT.

The gene calls are TRBV27 and TRBJ1-2; TRBD1 agrees at 9 bases. The CDR3 spans 15 residues. The trim removed 4 bases at V and 3 bases at J, leaving 6 bases unmatched. The germline gives CDR1 MNHEY, CDR2 SMNVEV (reference sequence). The CDR3 DNA follows: TGTGCCAGCAGTTCCCCCCGGGACAGGGACTATGGCTACACCTTC. This codes for CASSSPRDRDYGYTF.

This chain connects TRBV19 to TRBJ1-6; D ambiguous. The CDR3 runs to 13 residues. The germline gives CDR1 LNHDA, CDR2 SQIVND (reference sequence). V gave up 10 bases and J gave up 8 bases, with 15 bases separating them. The CDR3 sequence: CATAATADSPLHF. CDR3 nucleotides: TGTGCCACGGCTGCGACTGCCGATTCACCCCTCCACTTT.

The CDR3 DNA follows: TGTGCCAGCTCAGAACTAGCGGGAACAGATACGCAGTATTTT. Translating it yields CASSELAGTDTQYF. The J gene is TRBJ2-3, the V gene TRBV18, with TRBD2 matching over 10 bases. The CDR3 consists of 14 residues. The germline CDR1 and CDR2 sequences are KGHSH and LQKENI. The ends lost 5 bases at V and 3 bases at J; junction bases unmatched: 2.

The chain couples TRBV18 to TRBJ2-1; unclear D gene. The V gene lost 2 bases and the J gene lost 9 bases, with 17 bases spanning the gap. CDR1 KGHSH and CDR2 LQKENI come from the germline V gene. The CDR3 is 15 residues long. CDR3: CASSPETPKGGEQFF. The CDR3 DNA reads as TGTGCCAGCTCACCAGAGACCCCAAAAGGCGGTGAGCAGTTCTTC.

This chain joins TRBV18 and TRBJ1-3; a weak D match, TRBD1 (5 bases). The CDR3 covers 15 residues. The germline V and J ends were trimmed by 5 bases and 0 bases, with 11 bases remaining between them. From germline, CDR1 is KGHSH and CDR2 LQKENI. As DNA, the CDR3 is TGTGCCAGCTCAGGAGGGACGTTCTCTGGAAACACCATATATTTT. Its protein product is CASSGGTFSGNTIYF.

Relative to its sample, this clone is medium-sized (0.01 to 0.1%). This sequence joins TRBV3-1 (or the pseudogene TRBV3-2) and TRBJ2-7; maybe TRBD2 (5 bases). The V end was cut by 8 bases, the J end by 5 bases, with 10 bases between. Looked up from germline, CDR1 is LGHDT and CDR2 is YNNKEL (reference sequence). There are 11 residues in the CDR3. DNA for the CDR3: TGTGCCAGCTCGGGGTCCCACGAGCAGTACTTC. Translating gives CASSGSHEQYF.

V gene TRBV19 combines with J gene TRBJ2-2; D possibly corresponds to TRBD1 (6 bases). Germline V gene data show CDR1 as LNHDA and CDR2 as SQIVND (reference sequence). V was shortened by 6 bases and J by 6 bases, with 20 bases between the two germline ends. The CDR3 consists of 16 residues. As DNA, the CDR3 is TGTGCCAGTAGAAGGGTGACAGGTGGTTTTCCCGGGGAGCTGTTTTTT. This sequence encodes CASRRVTGGFPGELFF.

The genes are TRBV28 and TRBJ2-2; 12 bases match TRBD1. Germline-derived CDR1 and CDR2 are MDHEN and SYDVKM. Germline trimming cut 8 bases from V and 6 bases from J; bases unmatched to any gene: 4. This CDR3 spans 14 amino acids. CDR3 residues: CASGTGGNPGELFF. The CDR3 coding sequence is TGTGCCAGCGGGACAGGGGGCAACCCCGGGGAGCTGTTTTTT.

The chain couples TRBV27 to TRBJ1-2; D unclear. Per the germline V gene, CDR1 is MNHEY and CDR2 is SMNVEV (reference sequence). This CDR3 region has 13 residues. Trimming removed 0 bases from V and 4 bases from J, with 6 bases in between. CDR3 DNA: TGTGCCAGCAGTTTATCCGGTGTCTATGGCTACACCTTC. Residues: CASSLSGVYGYTF.

V gene TRBV6-1 combines with J gene TRBJ1-5; D unresolved. This CDR3 region has 15 residues. Trimming removed 1 base from V and 1 base from J, with 8 bases in between. Germline V lookup: CDR1 MNHNS, CDR2 SASEGT. This chain's CDR3 is CASSEVGLSNQPQHF. CDR3 in DNA: TGTGCCAGCAGTGAAGTCGGGTTGAGCAATCAGCCCCAGCATTTT.

The CDR3 bases are TGTGCCAGCAGTTGGGACAGCTTCACTGAAGCTTTCTTT. Translated, it gives CASSWDSFTEAFF. This chain joins TRBV27 and TRBJ1-1; TRBD1 agrees at 7 bases. Germline values: CDR1 MNHEY, CDR2 SMNVEV (reference sequence). The V gene end was trimmed by 4 bases and the J gene end by 4 bases; junction bases not matched to a gene: 3. The CDR3 contains 13 residues.

The sample holds one count of this clone. The V gene is TRBV18, the J gene TRBJ2-2, with 9 bases aligning to TRBD1. Germline CDR1 is KGHSH and CDR2 is LQKENI. The V and J ends lost 6 bases and 5 bases, in that order; junction bases with no gene match: 4. This CDR3 is 14 amino acids long. CDR3 bases: TGTGCCAGCTCTGCCGGGACAGGGACCGGGGAGCTGTTTTTT. It codes for CASSAGTGTGELFF. The full variable domain, completed using reference TRBV18 and TRBJ2-2, is NAGVMQNPRHLVRRRGQEARLRCSPMKGHSHVYWYRQLPEEGLKFMVYLQKENIIDESGMPKERFSAEFPKEGPSILRIQQVVRGDSAAYFCASSAGTGTGELFFGEGSRLTVL.

The chain carries TRBV3-1 (or the pseudogene TRBV3-2) and TRBJ1-2; D gene unclear. The CDR3 covers 15 residues. Germline V lookup: CDR1 LGHDT, CDR2 YNNKEL (reference sequence). V gave up 1 base and J gave up 8 bases, with 17 bases separating them. The CDR3 DNA follows: TGTGCCAGCAGCCAAGGCTTAGTAGGAACGGGAGGCTACACCTTC. Protein product: CASSQGLVGTGGYTF.

The chain joins TRBV19 to TRBJ1-6; 7 nucleotides line up with TRBD1. Trimming took 2 bases from V and 8 from J; bases not matched to a gene: 6. The CDR3 has 15 residues. Germline loops: CDR1 LNHDA, CDR2 SQIVND (reference sequence). CDR3 bases: TGTGCCAGTAGTATATATCAGGGGGTGGATTCACCCCTCCACTTT. It codes for CASSIYQGVDSPLHF.

This chain uses TRBV27 with TRBJ1-1; D is possibly TRBD1 (5 bases). V lost 0 bases and J lost 4, with 6 bases in between. The CDR3 sequence is 13 residues long. Germline lookup yields CDR1 MNHEY and CDR2 SMNVEV (reference sequence). CDR3 DNA: TGTGCCAGCAGTTTATCAGGGGTCACTGAAGCTTTCTTT. Translating gives CASSLSGVTEAFF.

Remarks on this clone: A junction end diverges from the germline sequence, so it may reflect a read error. V gene TRBV18 combines with J gene TRBJ1-1, with a weak D call TRBD1 (6 bases). Germline values: CDR1 KGHSH, CDR2 LQKENI. This CDR3 is 15 amino acids long. Written as DNA, the CDR3 is TGTGCCAACTCAAGAAGCAGGGGAATGAACACTGAAGCTTTCTTT. Residues: CANSRSRGMNTEAFF. The full variable domain, in which reference TRBV18 and TRBJ1-1 provide the parts outside the CDR3, is NAGVMQNPRHLVRRRGQEARLRCSPMKGHSHVYWYRQLPEEGLKFMVYLQKENIIDESGMPKERFSAEFPKEGPSILRIQQVVRGDSAAYFCANSRSRGMNTEAFFGQGTRLTVV.

The V and J genes are TRBV13 and TRBJ1-5, with 9 bases identical to TRBD1. The CDR3 sequence is 17 residues long. V trimming: 4 bases; J trimming: 4 bases; junction bases outside the gene matches: 11. In germline, CDR1 is PRHDT, CDR2 FYEKMQ (reference sequence). The DNA for the CDR3 is TGTGCCAGCAGCTACGGGACAGGGAGTACTTCTAATCAGCCCCAGCATTTT. It specifies CASSYGTGSTSNQPQHF. Full variable domain (remainder filled in from reference TRBV13 and TRBJ1-5): AAGVIQSPRHLIKEKRETATLKCYPIPRHDTVYWYQQGPGQDPQFLISFYEKMQSDKGSIPDRFSAQQFSDYHSELNMSSLELGDSALYFCASSYGTGSTSNQPQHFGDGTRLSIL.

The chain recombines TRBV7-8 with TRBJ1-2; D is undetermined. The CDR3 consists of 14 residues. V was cut by 6 bases and J by 0 bases, with 11 bases left in between. Germline CDR1 SGHVS, CDR2 FQNEAQ. CDR3 bases: TGTGCCAGCAGTGTATTCACAGCTAACTATGGCTACACCTTC. This codes for CASSVFTANYGYTF.

This clone appeared once. V gene TRBV3-1 (or the pseudogene TRBV3-2) combines with J gene TRBJ2-7, with 7 bases that match TRBD1. CDR1 is LGHDT and CDR2 is YNNKEL in the germline V gene (reference sequence). V was clipped by 4 bases and J by 7 bases; unmatched bases: 10. The CDR3 has 14 amino acids. CDR3 sequence (DNA): TGTGCCAGCAGCCCAAGGGGGACAGCCTCGGAGCAGTACTTC. Amino acids: CASSPRGTASEQYF.

The gene calls are TRBV5-1 and TRBJ2-5; TRBD2 might be the D (5 bases). Trimming removed 2 bases at V and 2 bases at J, with 7 bases between. Germline assignment: CDR1 SGHRS and CDR2 YFSETQ. CDR3 length: 13 residues. The CDR3 sequence: CASSFPGQETQYF. Here the CDR3 DNA reads TGCGCCAGCAGCTTTCCGGGGCAAGAGACCCAGTACTTC.

The chain is built from TRBV6-2 or TRBV6-3 and TRBJ1-1; 7 bases are shared with TRBD1. The V and J ends lost 0 bases and 6 bases, in that order; junction bases with no gene match: 1. The CDR3 is made up of 13 amino acids. The V gene's germline CDR1 is MNHEY and CDR2 SVGEGT. CDR3 nucleotides: TGTGCCAGCAGTTACTCCCAGGGGGCTGAAGCTTTCTTT. Protein sequence: CASSYSQGAEAFF.

The table lists this clone with a count of one. This sequence joins TRBV20-1 and TRBJ2-1; TRBD2 agrees at 12 bases. The length of the CDR3 is 15 residues. V lost 3 bases and J lost 5; bases outside the gene matches: 5. CDR1 and CDR2 (germline): DFQATT, SNEGSKA (reference sequence). The CDR3 loop is CSASELAGGNNEQFF. DNA of the CDR3: TGCAGTGCTAGTGAGCTAGCGGGGGGGAACAATGAGCAGTTCTTC.

The J gene is TRBJ1-4, the V gene TRBV6-6; 10 nucleotides match TRBD1. The CDR3 totals 16 residues. The germline V gene encodes CDR1 MNHNY and CDR2 SVGAGI (reference sequence). V shed 4 bases and J 7 bases; nucleotides not matched to a gene: 9. The DNA of the CDR3 is TGTGCCAGCAGTTCCCTAAGAGGGACAGGGGTTGAAAAACTGTTTTTT. The encoded protein is CASSSLRGTGVEKLFF.

In DNA, the CDR3 is TGTGCCAGCAGCCAGGACAGTTATAGCAATCAGCCCCAGCATTTT. Protein sequence: CASSQDSYSNQPQHF. The V call is TRBV7-2, the J call TRBJ1-5, with D perhaps TRBD1 (6 bases). The germline V gene has CDR1 SGHTA and CDR2 FQGNSA. V lost 5 bases and J 0 bases, leaving 11 bases between the germline ends. The CDR3 has 15 residues.

The chain couples TRBV18 to TRBJ1-6, with D tentatively TRBD1 (5 bases). The CDR3 covers 14 residues. Trimming removed 3 bases at V and 9 bases at J, with 12 bases between. Germline assignment: CDR1 KGHSH and CDR2 LQKENI. CDR3: CASSPNSGGSPLHF. CDR3 nucleotide sequence: TGTGCCAGCTCACCGAATTCCGGGGGTTCACCCCTCCACTTT.

The CDR3 sequence: CASSQELGAGGSYEQYF. CDR3 DNA sequence: TGTGCCAGCAGCCAAGAGCTGGGGGCGGGGGGATCCTACGAGCAGTACTTC. The chain employs TRBV4-2 and TRBJ2-7, with 8 bases aligning to TRBD2. Germline V CDR1 and CDR2: LGHNA, YNFKEQ. Trimming cost V 0 bases and J 1 base; bases outside gene matches: 8. The CDR3 extends over 17 amino acids.